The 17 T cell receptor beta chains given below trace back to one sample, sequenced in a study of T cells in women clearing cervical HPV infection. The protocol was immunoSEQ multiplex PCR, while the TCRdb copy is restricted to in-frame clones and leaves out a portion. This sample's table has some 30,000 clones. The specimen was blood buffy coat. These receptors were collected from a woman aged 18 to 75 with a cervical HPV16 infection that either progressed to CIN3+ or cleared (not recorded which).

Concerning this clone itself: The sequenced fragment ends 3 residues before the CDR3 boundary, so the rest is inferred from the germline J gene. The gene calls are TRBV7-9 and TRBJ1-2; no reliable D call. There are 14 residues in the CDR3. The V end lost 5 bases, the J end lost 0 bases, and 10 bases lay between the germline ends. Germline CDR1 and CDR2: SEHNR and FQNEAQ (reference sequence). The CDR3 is CASSHGTANYGYTF. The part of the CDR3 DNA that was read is TGTGCCAGCAGCCATGGCACAGCTAACTATGGC. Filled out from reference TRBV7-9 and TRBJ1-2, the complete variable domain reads DTGVSQNPRHKITKRGQNVTFRCDPISEHNRLYWYRQTLGQGPEFLTYFQNEAQLEKSRLLSDRFSAERPKGSFSTLEIQRTEQGDSAMYLCASSHGTANYGYTFGSGTRLTVV.

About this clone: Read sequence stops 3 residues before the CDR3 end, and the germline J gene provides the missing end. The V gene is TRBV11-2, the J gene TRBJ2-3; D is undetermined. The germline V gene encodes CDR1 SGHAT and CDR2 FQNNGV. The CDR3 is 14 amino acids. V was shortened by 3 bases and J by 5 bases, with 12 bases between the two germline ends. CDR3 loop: CASSLAAGVDTQYF. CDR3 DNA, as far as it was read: TGTGCCAGCAGCTTGGCAGCAGGCGTAGATACG.

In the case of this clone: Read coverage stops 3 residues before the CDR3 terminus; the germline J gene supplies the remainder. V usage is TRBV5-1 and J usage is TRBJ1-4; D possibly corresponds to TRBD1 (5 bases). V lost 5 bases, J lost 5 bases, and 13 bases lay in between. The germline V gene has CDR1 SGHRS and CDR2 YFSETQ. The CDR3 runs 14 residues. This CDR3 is CASSPDSVNEKLFF. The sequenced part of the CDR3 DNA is TGCGCCAGCAGTCCCGACAGCGTGAATGAAAAA.

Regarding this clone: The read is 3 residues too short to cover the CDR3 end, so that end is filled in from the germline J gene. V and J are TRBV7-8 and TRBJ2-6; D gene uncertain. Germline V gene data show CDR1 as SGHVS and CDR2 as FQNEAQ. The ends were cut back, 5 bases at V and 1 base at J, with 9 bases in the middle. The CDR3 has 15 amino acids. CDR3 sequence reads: CASSPFLSGANVLTF. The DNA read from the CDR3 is TGTGCCAGCAGCCCCTTCTTATCTGGGGCCAACGTC.

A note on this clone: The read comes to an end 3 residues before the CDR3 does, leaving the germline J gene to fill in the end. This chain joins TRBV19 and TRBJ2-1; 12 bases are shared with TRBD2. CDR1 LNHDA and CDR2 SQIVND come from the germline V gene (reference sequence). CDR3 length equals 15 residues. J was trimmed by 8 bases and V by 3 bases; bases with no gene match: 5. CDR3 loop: CASSMTSGSLDEQFF. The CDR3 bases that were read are TGTGCCAGTAGTATGACTAGCGGGAGTTTGGATGAG.

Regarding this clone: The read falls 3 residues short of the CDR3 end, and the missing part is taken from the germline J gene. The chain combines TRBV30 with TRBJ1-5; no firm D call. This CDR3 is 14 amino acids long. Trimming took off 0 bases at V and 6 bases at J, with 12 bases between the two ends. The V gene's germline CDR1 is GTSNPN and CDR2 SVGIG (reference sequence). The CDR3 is CAWSVTVFGQPQHF. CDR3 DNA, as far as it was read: TGTGCCTGGAGTGTAACCGTGTTCGGTCAGCCC.

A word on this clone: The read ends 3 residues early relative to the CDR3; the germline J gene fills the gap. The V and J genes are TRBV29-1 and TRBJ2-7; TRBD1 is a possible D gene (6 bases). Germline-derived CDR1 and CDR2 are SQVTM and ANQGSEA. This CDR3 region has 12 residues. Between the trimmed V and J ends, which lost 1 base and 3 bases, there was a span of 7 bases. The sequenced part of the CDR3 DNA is TGCAGCGTTGAAGTCAGGGGCTACGAG. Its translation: CSVEVRGYE. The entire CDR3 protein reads CSVEVRGYEQYF.

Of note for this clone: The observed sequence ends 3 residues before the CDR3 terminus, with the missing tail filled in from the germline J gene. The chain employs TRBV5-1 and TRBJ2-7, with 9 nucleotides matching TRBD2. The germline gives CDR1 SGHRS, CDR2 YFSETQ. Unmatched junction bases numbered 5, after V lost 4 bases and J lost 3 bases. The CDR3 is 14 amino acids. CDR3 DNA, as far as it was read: TGCGCCAGCAGCCCGAAGACTAGCGGCTACGAG. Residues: CASSPKTSGYE. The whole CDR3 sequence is CASSPKTSGYEQYF.

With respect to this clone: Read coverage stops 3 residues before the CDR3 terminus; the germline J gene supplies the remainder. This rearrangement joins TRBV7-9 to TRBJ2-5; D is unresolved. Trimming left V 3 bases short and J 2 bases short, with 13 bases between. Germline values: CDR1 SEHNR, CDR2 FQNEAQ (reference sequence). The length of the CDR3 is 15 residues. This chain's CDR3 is CASSFSVLQQETQYF. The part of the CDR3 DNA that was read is TGTGCCAGCAGCTTTTCAGTTCTCCAACAAGAGACC.

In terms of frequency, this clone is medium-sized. Incomplete CDR3 DNA: TGTGCCAGCTCACCCCGGTCGGAAGGGGTACAAGAGACC. As protein: CASSPRSEGVQET. The whole CDR3 protein reads CASSPRSEGVQETQYF. The J gene is TRBJ2-5, the V gene TRBV18, with a weak D call TRBD1 (5 bases). Read data end 3 residues before the CDR3 end; the end is taken from the germline J gene. V was trimmed by 3 bases and J by 2 bases, leaving 16 bases between them. Germline V gene sequence: CDR1 KGHSH, CDR2 LQKENI. This CDR3 has 16 amino acids. Full variable domain (rest looked up from reference TRBV18 and TRBJ2-5): NAGVMQNPRHLVRRRGQEARLRCSPMKGHSHVYWYRQLPEEGLKFMVYLQKENIIDESGMPKERFSAEFPKEGPSILRIQQVVRGDSAAYFCASSPRSEGVQETQYFGPGTRLLVL.

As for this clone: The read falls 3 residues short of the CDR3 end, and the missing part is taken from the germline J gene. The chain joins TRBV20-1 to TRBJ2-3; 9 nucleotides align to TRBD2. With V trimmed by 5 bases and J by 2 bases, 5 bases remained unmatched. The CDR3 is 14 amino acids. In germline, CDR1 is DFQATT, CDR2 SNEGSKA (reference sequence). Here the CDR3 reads CSALSGGNTDTQYF. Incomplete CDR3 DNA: TGCAGTGCTCTTAGCGGGGGTAACACAGATACG.

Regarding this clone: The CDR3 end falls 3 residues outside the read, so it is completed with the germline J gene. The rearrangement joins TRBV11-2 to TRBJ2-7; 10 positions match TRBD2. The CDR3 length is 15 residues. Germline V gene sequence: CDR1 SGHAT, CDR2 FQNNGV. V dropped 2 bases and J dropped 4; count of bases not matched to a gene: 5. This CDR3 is CASSLLAGVGYEQYF. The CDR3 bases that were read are TGTGCCAGCAGCTTACTAGCGGGAGTTGGGTACGAG.

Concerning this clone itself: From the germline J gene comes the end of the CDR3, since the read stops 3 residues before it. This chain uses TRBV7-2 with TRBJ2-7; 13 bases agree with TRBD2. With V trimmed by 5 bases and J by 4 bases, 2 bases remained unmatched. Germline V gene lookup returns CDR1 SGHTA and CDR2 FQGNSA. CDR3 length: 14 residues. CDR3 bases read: TGTGCCAGCAGCCCGGGACTAGCGGGATACGAG. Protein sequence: CASSPGLAGYE. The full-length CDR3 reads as CASSPGLAGYEQYF. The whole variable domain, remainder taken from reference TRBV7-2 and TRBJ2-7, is GAGVSQSPSNKVTEKGKDVELRCDPISGHTALYWYRQSLGQGLEFLIYFQGNSAPDKSGLPSDRFSAERTGGSVSTLTIQRTQQEDSAVYLCASSPGLAGYEQYFGPGTRLTVT.

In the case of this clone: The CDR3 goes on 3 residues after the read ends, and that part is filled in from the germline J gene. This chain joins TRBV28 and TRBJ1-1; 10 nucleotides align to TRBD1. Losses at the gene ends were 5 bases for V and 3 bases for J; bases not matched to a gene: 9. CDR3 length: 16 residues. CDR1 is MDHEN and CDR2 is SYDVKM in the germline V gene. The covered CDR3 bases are TGTGCCAGCAGTCCTCCGGGACAGGGGTGGTACACTGAA. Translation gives CASSPPGQGWYTE. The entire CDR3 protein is CASSPPGQGWYTEAFF.

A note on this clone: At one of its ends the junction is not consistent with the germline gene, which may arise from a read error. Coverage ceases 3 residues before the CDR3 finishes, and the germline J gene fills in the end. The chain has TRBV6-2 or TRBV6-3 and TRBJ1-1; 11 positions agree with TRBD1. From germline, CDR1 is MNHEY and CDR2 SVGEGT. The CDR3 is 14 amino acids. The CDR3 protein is CVSSFGQGATEAFF. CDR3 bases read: TGTGTCAGCAGTTTTGGACAGGGGGCCACTGAA.

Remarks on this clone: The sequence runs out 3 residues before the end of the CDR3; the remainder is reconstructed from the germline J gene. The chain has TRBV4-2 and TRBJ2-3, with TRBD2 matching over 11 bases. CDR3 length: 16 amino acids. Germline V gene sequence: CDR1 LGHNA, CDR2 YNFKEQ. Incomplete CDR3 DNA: TGTGCCAGCAGCCAAGTGGGTCCTAGCGGGGGGTACACG. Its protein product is CASSQVGPSGGYT. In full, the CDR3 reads CASSQVGPSGGYTQYF.

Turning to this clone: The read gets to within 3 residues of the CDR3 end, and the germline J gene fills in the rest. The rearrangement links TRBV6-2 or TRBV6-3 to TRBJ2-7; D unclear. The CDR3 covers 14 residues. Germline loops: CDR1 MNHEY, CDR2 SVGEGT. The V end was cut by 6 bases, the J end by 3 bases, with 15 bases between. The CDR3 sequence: CASSRRPPSYEQYF. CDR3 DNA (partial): TGTGCCAGCAGCCGGCGGCCTCCAAGCTACGAG.